Given below is one TCR beta chain in context. Its antigen is currently unknown. The sequencing template was cDNA reverse transcribed from extracted RNA. Some clones are missing from TCRdb's copy, which holds only in-frame ones; the method was immunoSEQ multiplex PCR. Here the sample spans fewer than 150,000 clones, 55% to 70% being singletons. This sample stems from a study of CD8+ T cells in alopecia areata. Whole-study results and caveats: Across lesional scalp, and particularly alopecia totalis/universalis, clonality surpassed that of normal scalp.

The origin of this receptor is a human donor in good health. Sequencing was done on a sample of CD4+ T cells sorted from blood.

The CDR3 loop reads CASSLGGAYSSEAFF. CDR3 in DNA: TGTGCCAGCAGCTTAGGGGGCGCGTATTCATCTGAAGCTTTCTTT. The chain uses TRBV7-9 and TRBJ1-1; the D gene is possibly TRBD1 (5 bases). CDR1 and CDR2 from the germline V gene are SEHNR and FQNEAQ (reference sequence). The V end lost 1 base, the J end lost 6 bases, and 15 bases lay between the germline ends. This CDR3 is 15 amino acids long. Based on the CDR3 plus reference TRBV7-9 and TRBJ1-1, the full variable domain is DTGVSQNPRHKITKRGQNVTFRCDPISEHNRLYWYRQTLGQGPEFLTYFQNEAQLEKSRLLSDRFSAERPKGSFSTLEIQRTEQGDSAMYLCASSLGGAYSSEAFFGQGTRLTVV.